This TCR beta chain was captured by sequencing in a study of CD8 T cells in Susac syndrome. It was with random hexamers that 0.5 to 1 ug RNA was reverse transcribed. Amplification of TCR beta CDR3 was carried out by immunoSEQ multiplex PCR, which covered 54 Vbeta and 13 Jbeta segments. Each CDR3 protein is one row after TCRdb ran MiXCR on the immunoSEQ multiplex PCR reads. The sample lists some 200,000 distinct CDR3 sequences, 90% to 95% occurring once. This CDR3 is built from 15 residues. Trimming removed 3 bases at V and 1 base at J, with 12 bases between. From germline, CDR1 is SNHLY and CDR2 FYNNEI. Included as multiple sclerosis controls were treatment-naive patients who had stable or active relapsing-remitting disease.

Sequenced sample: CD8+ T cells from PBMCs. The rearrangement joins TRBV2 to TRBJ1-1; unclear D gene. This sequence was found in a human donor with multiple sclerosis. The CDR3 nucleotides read TGTGCCAGCAGTGACAGGATGCGGGGGAACACTGAAGCTTTCTTT. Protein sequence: CASSDRMRGNTEAFF.